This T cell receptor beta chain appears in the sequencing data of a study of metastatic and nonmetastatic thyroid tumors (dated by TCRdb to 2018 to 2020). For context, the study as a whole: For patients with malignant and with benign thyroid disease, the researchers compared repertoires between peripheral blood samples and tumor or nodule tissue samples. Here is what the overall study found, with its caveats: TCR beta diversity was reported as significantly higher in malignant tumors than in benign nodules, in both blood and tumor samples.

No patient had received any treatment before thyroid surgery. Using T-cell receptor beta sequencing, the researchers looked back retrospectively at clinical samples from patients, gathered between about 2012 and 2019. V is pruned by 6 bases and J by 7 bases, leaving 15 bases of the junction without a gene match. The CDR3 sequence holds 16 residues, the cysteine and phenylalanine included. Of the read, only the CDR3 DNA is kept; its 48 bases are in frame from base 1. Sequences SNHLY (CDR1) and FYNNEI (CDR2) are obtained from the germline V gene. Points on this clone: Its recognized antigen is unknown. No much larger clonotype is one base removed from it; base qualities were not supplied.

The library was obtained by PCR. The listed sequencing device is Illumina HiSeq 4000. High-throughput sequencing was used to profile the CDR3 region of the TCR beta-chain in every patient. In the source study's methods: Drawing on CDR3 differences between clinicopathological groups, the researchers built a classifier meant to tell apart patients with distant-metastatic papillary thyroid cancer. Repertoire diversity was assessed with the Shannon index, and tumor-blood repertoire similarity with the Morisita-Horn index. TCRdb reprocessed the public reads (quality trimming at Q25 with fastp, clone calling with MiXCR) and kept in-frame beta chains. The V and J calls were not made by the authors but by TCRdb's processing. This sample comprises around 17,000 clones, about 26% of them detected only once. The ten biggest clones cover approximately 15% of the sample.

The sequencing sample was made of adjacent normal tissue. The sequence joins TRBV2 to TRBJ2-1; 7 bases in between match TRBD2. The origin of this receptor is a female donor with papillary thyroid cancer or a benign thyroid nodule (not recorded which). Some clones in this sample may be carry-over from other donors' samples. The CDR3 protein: CASSLTSVDRRNEQFF. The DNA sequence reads TGTGCCAGCAGCCTTACTAGCGTGGATCGCCGAAATGAGCAGTTCTTC.